The TCR beta chain under discussion was sequenced for a study of T cell repertoires in cytomegalovirus infection. TCRdb recomputed calls from the reads with MiXCR, one row per CDR3 protein. This table holds 700,000 to 900,000 distinct CDR3 sequences, roughly 28% found once. With regard to this clonotype: Its antigen is currently unknown.

The study, taken as a whole, reports: Carriers of CMV plus the relevant HLA were identified by cumulative public TCR beta family frequency.

Germline V gene lookup returns CDR1 DFQATT and CDR2 SNEGSKA (reference sequence). This CDR3 is 16 amino acids long. V was shortened by 5 bases and J by 2 bases, with 18 bases between the two germline ends. The J gene is TRBJ2-2, the V gene TRBV20-1, with D perhaps assigned TRBD1 or TRBD2 (5 bases each). Specimen: cultured CD8+ T cells from PBMCs, collected from culture after CMV antigen stimulation. The sequence derives from a human donor in good health (CMV status not recorded). Some clones in this sample may be carry-over from other donors' samples. In nucleotides, the CDR3 is TGCAGTGCTCCCGCGCCGGGACGGGCTAACACCGGGGAGCTGTTTTTT. It is translated as CSAPAPGRANTGELFF.